This section outlines one T cell receptor (beta chain) sequence together with its context. Produced via immunoSEQ multiplex PCR; TCRdb's table is partial and in-frame only. This sample has tens of thousands of clones; roughly 94% occur once, and the top ten carry 1.4%. The J segment lost 7 bases and the V segment lost 2 bases, leaving 2 bases of the junction unmatched. Germline lookup yields CDR1 MNHEY and CDR2 SVGAGI. This CDR3 is built from 15 residues. The record originates from a study of T cell changes during pregnancy in multiple sclerosis. The sequenced sample was peripheral blood, obtained before pregnancy. The TCR originated in a female donor with multiple sclerosis, enrolled in a pregnancy study. V and J are TRBV6-5 and TRBJ2-1, with 13 bases that match TRBD2. DNA for the CDR3: TGTGCCAGCAGTTACAGGACTAGCGGGGGTAATGAGCAGTTCTTC. Its translation is CASSYRTSGGNEQFF.